One and the same sample provided the 26 T cell receptor beta chains below, sequenced in a study of shared T cell receptors in the human thymus. The protocol was immunoSEQ multiplex PCR, while the TCRdb copy is restricted to in-frame clones and leaves out a portion. Of hundreds of thousands of clones in the sample, roughly 88% were seen once. This sample was shared with a second study, whose subject was human thymus T cells.

Sequencing was performed on thymocytes. These receptors all come from a boy under three years old with a congenital heart defect.

The gene calls are TRBV5-6 and TRBJ2-1, with 7 nucleotides matching TRBD2. Looked up from germline, CDR1 is SGHDT and CDR2 is YYEEEE. Unmatched junction bases numbered 7, after V lost 0 bases and J lost 4 bases. CDR3 size: 16 residues. The CDR3 nucleotides are TGTGCCAGCAGCTTGGTTGTTACTAGCGTTTACAATGAGCAGTTCTTC. This encodes CASSLVVTSVYNEQFF.

This clone was detected a few times. V is TRBV27 and J is TRBJ1-1; weak D call: TRBD1 (6 bases). The V and J ends lost 5 bases and 3 bases respectively, with 19 bases between them. This CDR3 has 16 residues. Germline lookup yields CDR1 MNHEY and CDR2 SMNVEV (reference sequence). CDR3 in amino acids: CASSPVLQGSDTEAFF. DNA of the CDR3: TGTGCCAGCAGTCCAGTCCTACAGGGATCGGACACTGAAGCTTTCTTT.

The chain recombines TRBV2 with TRBJ1-1; the D gene is possibly TRBD1 (5 bases). Germline CDR1 SNHLY, CDR2 FYNNEI. The length of the CDR3 is 13 residues. V lost 1 base, J lost 7 bases, and 10 bases lay in between. CDR3 in amino acids: CASSEDRPIEAFF. Here the CDR3 DNA reads TGTGCCAGCAGTGAAGACAGGCCAATTGAAGCTTTCTTT.

The chain couples TRBV28 to TRBJ2-5; 7 bases align to TRBD1. Losses at the gene ends were 6 bases for V and 1 base for J; bases not matched to a gene: 5. Germline CDR1 and CDR2: MDHEN and SYDVKM. This CDR3 comprises 14 residues. CDR3 sequence: CASSPQGTQETQYF. In DNA, the CDR3 is TGTGCCAGCAGCCCACAGGGGACCCAAGAGACCCAGTACTTC. Full variable domain (remainder filled in from reference TRBV28 and TRBJ2-5): DVKVTQSSRYLVKRTGEKVFLECVQDMDHENMFWYRQDPGLGLRLIYFSYDVKMKEKGDIPEGYSVSREKKERFSLILESASTNQTSMYLCASSPQGTQETQYFGPGTRLLVL.

The rearrangement links TRBV28 to TRBJ1-1, with TRBD1 matching 8 bases. The length of the CDR3 is 16 residues. V was clipped by 0 bases and J by 4 bases; unmatched bases: 7. Per germline, CDR1 MDHEN and CDR2 SYDVKM. This chain's CDR3 is CASSLCTPGGPTEAFF. For the CDR3, the DNA is TGTGCCAGCAGTTTATGCACCCCAGGGGGCCCCACTGAAGCTTTCTTT.

This clone has only a few counts. This chain uses TRBV19 with TRBJ2-1; 11 nucleotides agree with TRBD2. V lost 5 bases to trimming and J lost 5 bases; unmatched junction nucleotides: 5. This CDR3 is built from 15 residues. Per the germline V gene, CDR1 is LNHDA and CDR2 is SQIVND (reference sequence). The CDR3 DNA reads as TGTGCCAGTAGTTCGTTGGGACTAGCGGACAATGAGCAGTTCTTC. Protein sequence: CASSSLGLADNEQFF.

This rearrangement joins TRBV6-5 to TRBJ1-1; D might be TRBD1 (6 bases). Germline assignment: CDR1 MNHEY and CDR2 SVGAGI. The CDR3 has 14 amino acids. The V end lost 4 bases, the J end lost 2 bases, and 11 bases lay between the germline ends. CDR3 protein: CASSFGTPNTEAFF. In DNA form, the CDR3 reads TGTGCCAGCAGTTTCGGGACACCCAACACTGAAGCTTTCTTT.

CDR3: CAWSPGLPSSYEQYF. CDR3 nucleotides: TGTGCCTGGAGCCCGGGACTACCGAGCTCCTACGAGCAGTACTTC. The V gene is TRBV30, the J gene TRBJ2-5; TRBD2 agrees at 7 bases. The DNA matches TRBJ2-7 better at its end, which makes the J call doubtful. This CDR3 region has 15 residues. The germline V gene encodes CDR1 GTSNPN and CDR2 SVGIG (reference sequence).

This chain connects TRBV27 to TRBJ2-1; 13 bases align to TRBD2. The CDR3 contains 15 residues. The junction had 4 bases not matched to a gene; V was cut back by 7 bases and J by 4 bases. Germline lookup yields CDR1 MNHEY and CDR2 SMNVEV (reference sequence). The CDR3 nucleotides are TGTGCCAGCACCTCGGGACTAGCGGGGTACAATGAGCAGTTCTTC. Amino acids: CASTSGLAGYNEQFF.

Only a few counts were recorded for this clone. The chain is built from TRBV10-3 and TRBJ2-3, with TRBD2 matching over 10 bases. The CDR3 runs 22 residues. CDR1 ENHRY and CDR2 SYGVKD come from the germline V gene. V lost 4 bases, J lost 2 bases, and 24 bases stayed unmatched. The CDR3 loop reads CAISGTGYPLTSGTTLTDTQYF. CDR3 sequence (DNA): TGTGCCATCAGTGGGACAGGGTACCCTCTCACTAGCGGGACTACCCTCACAGATACGCAGTATTTT.

V gene TRBV27 combines with J gene TRBJ1-5; TRBD1 matches at 12 bases. CDR1 is MNHEY and CDR2 is SMNVEV in the germline V gene (reference sequence). This CDR3 has 16 residues. V gave up 8 bases and J gave up 5 bases; unmatched junction bases: 10. The CDR3 loop reads CASRRGDRGRDQPQHF. The CDR3 nucleotides are TGTGCCAGCCGTAGAGGGGACAGGGGGCGCGATCAGCCCCAGCATTTT.

The chain employs TRBV5-1 and TRBJ2-3, with 10 positions matching TRBD2. CDR1 is SGHRS and CDR2 is YFSETQ in the germline V gene. The CDR3 runs 19 residues. Trimming took 2 bases from V and 0 from J; bases not matched to a gene: 12. CDR3 DNA sequence: TGCGCCAGCAGCTTACGGGAGCGGGAGGGCCTTCTAAGCACAGATACGCAGTATTTT. The encoded protein is CASSLREREGLLSTDTQYF.

This rearrangement joins TRBV7-8 to TRBJ2-7; 9 bases agree with TRBD1. The trim removed 6 bases at V and 3 bases at J, leaving 12 bases unmatched. The CDR3 is 16 amino acids. Germline V CDR1 and CDR2: SGHVS, FQNEAQ. The CDR3 DNA reads TGTGCCAGCAGGGTCCTCCCTGGGACAGGGAACTACGAGCAGTACTTC. Translated: CASRVLPGTGNYEQYF. Variable domain in full (rest from reference TRBV7-8 and TRBJ2-7): GAGVSQSPRYKVAKRGQDVALRCDPISGHVSLFWYQQALGQGPEFLTYFQNEAQLDKSGLPSDRFFAERPEGSVSTLKIQRTQQEDSAVYLCASRVLPGTGNYEQYFGPGTRLTVT.

The V gene is TRBV25-1, the J gene TRBJ2-3; 10 bases line up with TRBD2. CDR3 length: 12 residues. The germline V gene encodes CDR1 MGHDK and CDR2 SYGVNS. V lost 1 base, J lost 15 bases, and 4 bases stayed unmatched. CDR3 sequence (DNA): TGTGCCAGCAGTGAATTACTAGCGGGACAATATTTT. As protein: CASSELLAGQYF.

The rearrangement uses TRBV7-9 and TRBJ2-7, with D tentatively TRBD2 (5 bases). Looked up from germline, CDR1 is SEHNR and CDR2 is FQNEAQ (reference sequence). V was cut by 5 bases and J by 3 bases, with 14 bases left in between. This CDR3 is 14 amino acids long. Written as DNA, the CDR3 is TGTGCCAGCAGCCAAGGGAGTCGGGGCTACGAGCAGTACTTC. This encodes CASSQGSRGYEQYF.

In this sample, this clone turned up once. The chain is built from TRBV4-2 and TRBJ2-7, with TRBD1 as a possible D gene (5 bases). Germline CDR1 and CDR2: LGHNA and YNFKEQ. V lost 1 base and J 0 bases, leaving 7 bases between the germline ends. CDR3 length equals 14 residues. DNA of the CDR3: TGTGCCAGCAGCCAAGCAGGGCCCTCCTACGAGCAGTACTTC. As protein: CASSQAGPSYEQYF.

The V and J genes are TRBV27 and TRBJ2-1, with D tentatively TRBD2 (6 bases). From germline, CDR1 is MNHEY and CDR2 SMNVEV (reference sequence). The CDR3 consists of 15 residues. Between the trimmed V and J ends, which lost 2 bases and 6 bases, there was a span of 14 bases. The CDR3 is CASSLDAGPSNEQFF. For the CDR3, the DNA is TGTGCCAGCAGTTTAGACGCGGGGCCCTCCAATGAGCAGTTCTTC.

In this sample, this clone turned up a few times. Other DNA sequences of this sample code for an identical CDR3. V and J are TRBV6-5 and TRBJ1-5; TRBD1 aligns across 10 bases. Germline trimming cut 5 bases from V and 1 base from J; bases unmatched to any gene: 2. Germline CDR1 is MNHEY and CDR2 is SVGAGI. This CDR3 region has 15 residues. CDR3 residues: CASSPDRGSNQPQHF. As DNA, the CDR3 is TGTGCCAGCAGTCCGGACAGGGGGAGCAATCAGCCCCAGCATTTT.

The chain has TRBV12-5 and TRBJ2-3; 10 bases map to TRBD2. With V trimmed by 6 bases and J by 6 bases, 9 bases remained unmatched. The CDR3 consists of 15 residues. Looked up from germline, CDR1 is LGHNT and CDR2 is FRNRAP. Here the CDR3 reads CASGLPAGGPDTQYF. The CDR3 DNA reads as TGTGCTAGTGGCCTCCCAGCGGGAGGGCCGGATACGCAGTATTTT.

The rearrangement links TRBV4-1 to TRBJ1-5; 8 nucleotides line up with TRBD1. Germline V gene lookup returns CDR1 MGHRA and CDR2 YSYEKL. V lost 4 bases to trimming and J lost 5 bases; unmatched junction nucleotides: 13. The CDR3 has 17 residues. CDR3 loop: CASSPTPWTGRYQPQHF. The DNA for the CDR3 is TGCGCCAGCAGCCCCACCCCCTGGACAGGGCGTTATCAGCCCCAGCATTTT.

The rearrangement joins TRBV30 to TRBJ2-7; 7 positions match TRBD2. There are 16 residues in the CDR3. V was clipped by 3 bases and J by 2 bases; unmatched bases: 13. Per germline, CDR1 GTSNPN and CDR2 SVGIG (reference sequence). CDR3 sequence: CAWRARSRTRTYEQYF. For the CDR3, the DNA is TGTGCCTGGAGGGCGAGATCGAGGACTAGAACCTACGAGCAGTACTTC.

The V and J genes are TRBV14 and TRBJ1-4, with TRBD1 identical over 9 bases. J gave up 10 bases and V 0 bases, and 15 bases lay outside the gene matches. Germline values: CDR1 SGHDN, CDR2 FVKESK. The CDR3 consists of 18 residues. CDR3 region: CASSQDVPGQGRGGKLFF. CDR3 nucleotides: TGTGCCAGCAGCCAAGACGTCCCGGGACAGGGCCGAGGGGGAAAACTGTTTTTT.

The genes are TRBV4-2 and TRBJ2-7; the match to TRBD2 covers 13 bases. The V and J ends lost 0 bases and 1 base, in that order; junction bases with no gene match: 3. The CDR3 has 17 residues. Germline V gene sequence: CDR1 LGHNA, CDR2 YNFKEQ. Written as DNA, the CDR3 is TGTGCCAGCAGCCAAGATGGGACTAGCGGGAAATCCTACGAGCAGTACTTC. The encoded protein is CASSQDGTSGKSYEQYF.

This clone has just a few counts. The chain recombines TRBV6-1 with TRBJ2-7; D perhaps matches TRBD2 (6 bases). V lost 7 bases, J lost 2 bases, and 18 bases lay in between. Germline assignment: CDR1 MNHNS and CDR2 SASEGT. This CDR3 region has 15 residues. CDR3 sequence: CASTTTREGTYEQYF. In DNA, the CDR3 is TGTGCCAGCACCACGACTAGGGAAGGCACCTACGAGCAGTACTTC.

This clone was observed a handful of times. The chain couples TRBV5-5 to TRBJ2-5; 8 bases map to TRBD1. The CDR3 is 12 amino acids. Germline V lookup: CDR1 SGHKS, CDR2 YYEKEE (reference sequence). The J segment lost 7 bases and the V segment lost 4 bases, leaving 3 bases of the junction unmatched. The CDR3 nucleotides are TGTGCCAGCAGCCGGGACAGGATGACCCAGTACTTC. Encoded protein: CASSRDRMTQYF. Full variable domain (rest looked up from reference TRBV5-5 and TRBJ2-5): DAGVTQSPTHLIKTRGQQVTLRCSPISGHKSVSWYQQVLGQGPQFIFQYYEKEERGRGNFPDRFSARQFPNYSSELNVNALLLGDSALYLCASSRDRMTQYFGPGTRLLVL.

V gene TRBV7-2 combines with J gene TRBJ1-2; tentatively, D is TRBD1 (5 bases). The ends were cut back, 1 base at V and 4 bases at J, with 19 bases in the middle. Germline CDR1 and CDR2: SGHTA and FQGNSA. This CDR3 has 17 amino acids. CDR3 bases: TGTGCCAGCAGCTTAGTTCTTGTCCCGGGTCAGGGCTATGGCTACACCTTC. This gives the protein CASSLVLVPGQGYGYTF.